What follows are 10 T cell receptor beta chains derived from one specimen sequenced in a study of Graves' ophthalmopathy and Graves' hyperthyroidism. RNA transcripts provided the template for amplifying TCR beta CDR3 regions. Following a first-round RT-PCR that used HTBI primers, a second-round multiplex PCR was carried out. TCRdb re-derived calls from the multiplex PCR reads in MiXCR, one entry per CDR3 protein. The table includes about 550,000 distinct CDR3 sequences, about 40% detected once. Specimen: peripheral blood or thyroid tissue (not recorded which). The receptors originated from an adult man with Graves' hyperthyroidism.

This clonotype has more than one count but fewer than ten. Written as DNA, the CDR3 is TGTGCCAGCAGTCTCCCTGTAGGGGCAGGGGAGACCCAGTACTTC. It translates to CASSLPVGAGETQYF. The chain recombines TRBV28 with TRBJ2-5; possibly TRBD1 for D (5 bases). The CDR3 has 15 residues. Germline CDR1 and CDR2: MDHEN and SYDVKM. The V gene lost 5 bases and the J gene lost 5 bases, with 18 bases spanning the gap.

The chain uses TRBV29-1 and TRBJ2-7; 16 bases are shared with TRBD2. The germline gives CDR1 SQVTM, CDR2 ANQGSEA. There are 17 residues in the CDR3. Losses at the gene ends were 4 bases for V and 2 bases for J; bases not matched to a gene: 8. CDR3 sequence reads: CSVGPGTSGGDTYEQYF. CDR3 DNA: TGCAGCGTTGGTCCCGGGACTAGCGGGGGGGATACCTACGAGCAGTACTTC.

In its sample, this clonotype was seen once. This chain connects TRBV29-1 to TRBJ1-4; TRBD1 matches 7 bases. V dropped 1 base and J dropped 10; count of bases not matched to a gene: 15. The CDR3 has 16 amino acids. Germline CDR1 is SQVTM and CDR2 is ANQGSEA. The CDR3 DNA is TGCAGCGTTGAAGTAGCAGGGACAGATATCAGCGGAAAACTGTTTTTT. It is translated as CSVEVAGTDISGKLFF.

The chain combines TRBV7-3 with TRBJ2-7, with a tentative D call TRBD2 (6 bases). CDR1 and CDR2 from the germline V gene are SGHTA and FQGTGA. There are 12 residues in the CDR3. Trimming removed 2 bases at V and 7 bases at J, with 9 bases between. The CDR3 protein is CASSLAGLEQYF. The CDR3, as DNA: TGTGCCAGCAGCTTAGCGGGGTTGGAGCAGTACTTC.

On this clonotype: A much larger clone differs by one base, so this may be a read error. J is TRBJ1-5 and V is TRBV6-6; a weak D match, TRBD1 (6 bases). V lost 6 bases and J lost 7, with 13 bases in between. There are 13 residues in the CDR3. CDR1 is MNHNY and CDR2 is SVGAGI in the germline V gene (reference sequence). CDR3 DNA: TGTGCCAGCAGCCCGGACAGTTTACAGCCCCAGCATTTT. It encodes CASSPDSLQPQHF.

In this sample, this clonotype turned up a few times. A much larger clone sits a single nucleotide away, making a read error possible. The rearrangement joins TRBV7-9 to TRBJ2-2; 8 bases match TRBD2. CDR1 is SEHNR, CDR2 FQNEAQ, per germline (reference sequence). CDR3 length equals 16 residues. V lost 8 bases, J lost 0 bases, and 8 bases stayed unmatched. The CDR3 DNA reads TGTGCCAGCGGCCTTACTAGCGGAGCGAACACCGGGGAGCTGTTTTTT. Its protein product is CASGLTSGANTGELFF.

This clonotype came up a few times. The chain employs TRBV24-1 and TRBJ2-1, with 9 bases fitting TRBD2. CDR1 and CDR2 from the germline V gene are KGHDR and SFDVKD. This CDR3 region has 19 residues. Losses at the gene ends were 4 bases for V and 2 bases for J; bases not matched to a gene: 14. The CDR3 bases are TGTGCCACCAGTGAGGGACTAGCCATCTCCAGTCGCCCCTACAATGAGCAGTTCTTC. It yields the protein CATSEGLAISSRPYNEQFF.

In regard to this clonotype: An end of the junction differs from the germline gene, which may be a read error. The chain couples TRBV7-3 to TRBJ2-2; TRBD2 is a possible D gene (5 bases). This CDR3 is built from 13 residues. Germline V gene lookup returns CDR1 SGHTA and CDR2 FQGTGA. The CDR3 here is CASSFPPTGELSF. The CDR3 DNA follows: TGTGCCAGCAGCTTCCCCCCCACCGGGGAGCTGTCTTTT. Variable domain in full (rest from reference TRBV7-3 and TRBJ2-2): GAGVSQTPSNKVTEKGKYVELRCDPISGHTALYWYRQSLGQGPEFLIYFQGTGAADDSGLPNDRFFAVRPEGSVSTLKIQRTERGDSAVYLCASSFPPTGELSFGEGSRLTVL.

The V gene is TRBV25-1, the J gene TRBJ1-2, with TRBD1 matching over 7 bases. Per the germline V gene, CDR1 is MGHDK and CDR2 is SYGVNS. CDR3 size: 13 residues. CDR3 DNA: TGTGCTAGACAGACAGGGTTGAACTATGGCTACACCTTC. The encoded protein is CARQTGLNYGYTF.

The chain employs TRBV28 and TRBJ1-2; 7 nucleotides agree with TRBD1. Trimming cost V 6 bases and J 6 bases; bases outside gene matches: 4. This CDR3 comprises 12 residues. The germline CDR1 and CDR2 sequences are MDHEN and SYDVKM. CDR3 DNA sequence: TGTGCCAGCAGGGGACAGTTCAATGGCTACACCTTC. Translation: CASRGQFNGYTF.